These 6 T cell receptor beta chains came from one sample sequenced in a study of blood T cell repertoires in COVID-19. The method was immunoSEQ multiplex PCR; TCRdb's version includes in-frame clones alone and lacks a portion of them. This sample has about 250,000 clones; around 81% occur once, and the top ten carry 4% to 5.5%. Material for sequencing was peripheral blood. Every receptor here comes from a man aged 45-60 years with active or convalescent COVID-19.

Here the CDR3 DNA reads TGTGCCAGCAGCCCAACAGGGGGCGGGGACGAGCAGTACTTC. Residues: CASSPTGGGDEQYF. V usage is TRBV7-9 and J usage is TRBJ2-7; 9 positions match TRBD1. The CDR3 runs 14 residues. With 5 bases clipped from V and 5 bases from J, the junction kept 7 bases outside the gene matches. From germline, CDR1 is SEHNR and CDR2 FQNEAQ (reference sequence).

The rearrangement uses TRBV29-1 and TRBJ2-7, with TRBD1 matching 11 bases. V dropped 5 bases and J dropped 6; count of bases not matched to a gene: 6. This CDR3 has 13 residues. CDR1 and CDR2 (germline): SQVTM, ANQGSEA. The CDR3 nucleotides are TGCAGCGTTCCCGGGACAGGGGGTTTCGAGCAGTACTTC. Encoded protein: CSVPGTGGFEQYF.

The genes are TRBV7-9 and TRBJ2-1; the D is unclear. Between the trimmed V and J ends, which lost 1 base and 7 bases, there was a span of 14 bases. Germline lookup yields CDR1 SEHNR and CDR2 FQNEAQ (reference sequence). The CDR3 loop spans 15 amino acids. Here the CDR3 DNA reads TGTGCCAGCAGCTTAGGAATTAGATTCCGGAATGAGCAGTTCTTC. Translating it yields CASSLGIRFRNEQFF.

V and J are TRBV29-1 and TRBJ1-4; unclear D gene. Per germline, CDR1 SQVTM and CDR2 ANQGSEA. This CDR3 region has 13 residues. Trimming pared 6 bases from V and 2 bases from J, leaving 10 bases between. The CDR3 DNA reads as TGCAGCGTACTGGAGTCGACTAATGAAAAACTGTTTTTT. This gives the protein CSVLESTNEKLFF.

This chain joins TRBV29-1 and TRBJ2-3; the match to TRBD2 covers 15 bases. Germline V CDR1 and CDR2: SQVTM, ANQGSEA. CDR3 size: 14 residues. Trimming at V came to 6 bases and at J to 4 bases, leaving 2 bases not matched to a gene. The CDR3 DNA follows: TGCAGCGTGCGGACTAGCGGGGGGGCAGATACGCAGTATTTT. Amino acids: CSVRTSGGADTQYF.

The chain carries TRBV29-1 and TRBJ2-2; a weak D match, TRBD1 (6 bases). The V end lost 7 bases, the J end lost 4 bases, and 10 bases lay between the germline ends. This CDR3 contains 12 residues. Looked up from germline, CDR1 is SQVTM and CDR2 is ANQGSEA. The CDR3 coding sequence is TGCAGCGGGGGACAACCCACCGGGGAGCTGTTTTTT. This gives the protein CSGGQPTGELFF.